A selection of T cell receptor beta chains follows, all from one sample in a study of early T cells in non-severe SARS-CoV-2 infection. TCRdb re-called the 5' RACE reads through MiXCR, storing one row per CDR3 protein. The table has 70,000 to 85,000 distinct CDR3 sequences, 12% seen once. Sequencing was done on a sample of whole blood. These receptors all stem from an adult who was a healthcare worker with PCR-confirmed SARS-CoV-2 infection or an uninfected control (not recorded which). Both conserved end residues are part of each CDR3. A D gene is named only where the DNA matches it firmly. The listing skips clone size in some rows; elsewhere it reads once, few, many or a size class.

clone_size	v_call	d_call	j_call	cdr3_nt	cdr3_aa
few	TRBV28	.	TRBJ2-5	TGTGCCAGCAGTCCCCCCGCAATGGTGGCCCAGTACTTC	CASSPPAMVAQYF
.	TRBV20-1	.	TRBJ2-7	TGCAGTGCTTGGGCAGAGGGTGCGGGGGCTAAGGGGCAGTACTTC	CSAWAEGAGAKGQYF
.	TRBV28	.	TRBJ2-3	TGTGCCAGCAGCTTGGGCGTTACGCAGTATTTT	CASSLGVTQYF
many	TRBV30	TRBD1	TRBJ1-5	TGTGCCTGGGCGCACCAGGGGGATCAGCCCCAGCATTTT	CAWAHQGDQPQHF
many	TRBV27	.	TRBJ1-2	TGTGCCAGCAGTTTCACAGGGAACTATGGCTACACCTTC	CASSFTGNYGYTF
many	TRBV29-1	TRBD1	TRBJ2-1	TGCAGCGTACCGGGACAGGGAAATGAGCAGTTCTTC	CSVPGQGNEQFF
many	TRBV10-3	.	TRBJ2-1	TGTGCCATCAGAGGGACGGCCTCGAGGGTGGAGCAGTTCTTC	CAIRGTASRVEQFF
few	TRBV29-1	.	TRBJ1-3	TGCAGCGTTGAGTACGGGTCTGGAAACACCATATATTTT	CSVEYGSGNTIYF
few	TRBV12-3/TRBV12-4	TRBD2	TRBJ2-1	TGTGCCAGCAGCTCTAGCGGGAGTGAATTCTTC	CASSSSGSEFF
.	TRBV5-1	.	TRBJ2-7	TGCGCCAGCAGCTTGGTATGGGGGGGCCCCTACGAGCAGTACTTC	CASSLVWGGPYEQYF